This TCR beta chain was identified during a study of T-cell memory formation after mild COVID-19. Germline loops: CDR1 ENHRY, CDR2 SYGVKD. The V and J ends lost 3 bases and 4 bases, in that order; junction bases with no gene match: 12. The CDR3 totals 17 residues. MiXCR, applied by TCRdb to the 5' RACE reads, yields one record per CDR3 protein. Of 550,000 to 650,000 distinct CDR3 sequences in the sample, roughly a sixth were seen once. This receptor was taken from an adult woman who had mild COVID-19 (a few samples of this study predate the infection). Cell type and time point are not known. Sequences were obtained from PBMCs or a T cell subset sorted from them (not recorded which). The chain combines TRBV10-3 with TRBJ2-7, with 10 bases that match TRBD2. CDR3 coding DNA: TGTGCCATCAGTGACGCTAGCGGGAGTAGTAGTTTGTACGAGCAGTACTTC. Translated, it gives CAISDASGSSSLYEQYF.